The 23 T cell receptor beta chains listed next were all sequenced from one sample in a study of T cells in Graves' hyperthyroidism and ophthalmopathy. TCR beta CDR3 regions were amplified from RNA. The HTBI primer set served for first-round RT-PCR of the TCR CDR3. MiXCR was run by TCRdb on the multiplex PCR reads, yielding one entry per CDR3 protein. The sample yields around 520,000 distinct CDR3 sequences, less than 15% seen once. Input material: blood. The receptor set was obtained from a woman aged 40-49 years with Graves' hyperthyroidism.

This clonotype was seen many times. The chain employs TRBV4-1 and TRBJ2-1; 7 bases are a match to TRBD1. V shed 4 bases and J 3 bases; nucleotides not matched to a gene: 3. The germline CDR1 and CDR2 sequences are MGHRA and YSYEKL. This CDR3 comprises 14 residues. CDR3 bases: TGCGCCAGCAGCCCCGGGACAGTCTACAATGAGCAGTTCTTC. Its translation is CASSPGTVYNEQFF.

Points on this clonotype: This may be a read error, as it is one base from a much larger clone. The chain uses TRBV30 and TRBJ2-1; D gene unclear. This CDR3 contains 13 residues. Germline assignment: CDR1 GTSNPN and CDR2 SVGIG (reference sequence). The DNA for the CDR3 is TGTGCCTGGAGTGTACAAGGATACAATGAGCAGCTCTTC. This codes for CAWSVQGYNEQLF.

Many counts were recorded for this clonotype. This rearrangement joins TRBV29-1 to TRBJ2-1; possible D gene TRBD2, 6 bases. The germline gives CDR1 SQVTM, CDR2 ANQGSEA. The CDR3 has 14 residues. Trimming stripped 2 bases from V and 6 bases from J, with 14 bases between. The CDR3 DNA is TGCAGCGTTGAAAACCAGCGGGCCCGCAATGAGCAGTTCTTC. Protein sequence: CSVENQRARNEQFF.

The table lists this clonotype with a few counts. The rearrangement uses TRBV27 and TRBJ2-7; D uncertain. This CDR3 has 12 residues. CDR1 and CDR2 (germline): MNHEY, SMNVEV (reference sequence). Trimming left V 6 bases short and J 3 bases short, with 9 bases between. The DNA of the CDR3 is TGTGCCAGCAGCTCCAAGGGCTACGAGCAGTACTTC. This codes for CASSSKGYEQYF.

The rearrangement links TRBV10-3 to TRBJ1-2; tentatively, D is TRBD1 (6 bases). The CDR3 contains 14 residues. V lost 0 bases and J 8 bases, leaving 13 bases between the germline ends. Germline CDR1 is ENHRY and CDR2 is SYGVKD. The CDR3 DNA sequence: TGTGCCATCAGTGAGTCTGGGGACAAAGGCGGCTACACCTTC. This sequence encodes CAISESGDKGGYTF.

This clonotype was recorded at least ten times. The gene calls are TRBV2 and TRBJ2-7; D remains ambiguous. Trimming stripped 1 base from V and 3 bases from J, with 4 bases between. The germline V gene encodes CDR1 SNHLY and CDR2 FYNNEI. The CDR3 runs 12 residues. CDR3 DNA sequence: TGTGCCAGCAGTGAAGGTTTCTACGAGCAGTACTTC. Translated: CASSEGFYEQYF.

This sequence joins TRBV14 and TRBJ2-1; D remains unclear. The CDR3 has 13 residues. Trimming cost V 4 bases and J 4 bases, with 8 bases left between them. Per germline, CDR1 SGHDN and CDR2 FVKESK. DNA for the CDR3: TGTGCCAGCAGCCGAACACAGTACAATGAGCAGTTCTTC. It yields the protein CASSRTQYNEQFF.

This chain uses TRBV19 with TRBJ2-2, with 8 bases identical to TRBD1. Per germline, CDR1 LNHDA and CDR2 SQIVND (reference sequence). The CDR3 contains 14 residues. V dropped 7 bases and J dropped 4; count of bases not matched to a gene: 5. The CDR3 bases are TGTGCCAGTACTTCGACAGGGGCCACCGGGGAGCTGTTTTTT. Amino acid sequence: CASTSTGATGELFF. Combining the CDR3 with reference TRBV19 and TRBJ2-2 gives the whole variable domain DGGITQSPKYLFRKEGQNVTLSCEQNLNHDAMYWYRQDPGQGLRLIYYSQIVNDFQKGDIAEGYSVSREKKESFPLTVTSAQKNPTAFYLCASTSTGATGELFFGEGSRLTVL.

The V and J genes are TRBV14 and TRBJ2-3, with D perhaps matching TRBD1 (5 bases). The ends were cut back, 1 base at V and 6 bases at J, with 17 bases in the middle. The CDR3 runs to 16 residues. The germline gives CDR1 SGHDN, CDR2 FVKESK. CDR3 bases: TGTGCCAGCAGCCAAGTCAGGGTCCAGTACCTTGATACGCAGTATTTT. Amino acids: CASSQVRVQYLDTQYF.

This clonotype showed up just a few times. The chain has TRBV7-2 and TRBJ1-1; D call uncertain. CDR3 length: 15 amino acids. CDR1 and CDR2 from the germline V gene are SGHTA and FQGNSA. Trimming left V 5 bases short and J 2 bases short, with 15 bases between. CDR3 residues: CASSNGLFRNTEAFF. Written as DNA, the CDR3 is TGTGCCAGCAGCAACGGACTCTTCCGAAACACTGAAGCTTTCTTT.

This clonotype appeared many times. The chain carries TRBV12-3 or TRBV12-4 and TRBJ2-7, with 7 positions matching TRBD1. After removal of 7 bases from V and 0 bases from J, the junction contained 6 bases not matched to a gene. The CDR3 consists of 14 residues. In DNA, the CDR3 is TGTGCCAGCACTAGACAGGGTGGCTCCTACGAGCAGTACTTC. Amino acids: CASTRQGGSYEQYF.

This clonotype was detected ten times or more. The genes are TRBV5-1 and TRBJ2-3, with D perhaps matching TRBD2 (6 bases). Germline assignment: CDR1 SGHRS and CDR2 YFSETQ. The CDR3 has 14 residues. V lost 5 bases and J lost 0, with 10 bases in between. CDR3 region: CASRFGTSTDTQYF. The CDR3 bases are TGCGCCAGCAGATTCGGGACTAGCACAGATACGCAGTATTTT.

Notes on this clonotype: A much larger clonotype is one base distant, so this may be a read error. The chain couples TRBV3-1 to TRBJ2-3; D is possibly TRBD1 (5 bases). From germline, CDR1 is LGHDT and CDR2 YNNKEL (reference sequence). The CDR3 runs to 14 residues. CDR3 region: CASSQDSGADTRYF. The CDR3 DNA is TGTGCCAGCAGCCAAGATAGTGGGGCAGATACGCGGTATTTT.

The chain links TRBV6-2 or TRBV6-3 to TRBJ2-7; 8 bases line up with TRBD1. Looked up from germline, CDR1 is MNHEY and CDR2 is SVGEGT. The CDR3 consists of 14 residues. V was pared by 5 bases and J by 5 bases, with 8 bases of the junction left unmatched. The CDR3 loop reads CASSLSDRVHEQYF. CDR3 nucleotide sequence: TGTGCCAGCAGTCTCTCGGACAGGGTCCACGAGCAGTACTTC.

This clonotype was recorded at least ten times. This rearrangement joins TRBV3-1 to TRBJ2-3, with TRBD1 matching over 8 bases. The CDR3 is 16 amino acids. Germline V gene sequence: CDR1 LGHDT, CDR2 YNNKEL (reference sequence). V shed 2 bases and J 0 bases; nucleotides not matched to a gene: 4. The CDR3 DNA sequence: TGTGCCAGCAGCCAATATCAGGGGGCGAGCACAGATACGCAGTATTTT. Protein: CASSQYQGASTDTQYF.

This clonotype was seen repeatedly, ten times or more. This may be a read error, as it is one base from a much larger clone. V gene TRBV11-2 combines with J gene TRBJ1-1; unclear D gene. Trimming stripped 6 bases from V and 1 base from J, with 6 bases between. The CDR3 totals 12 residues. Germline lookup yields CDR1 SGHAT and CDR2 FQNNGV. For the CDR3, the DNA is TGTGCCAGCAGTGATACGAACACTGAAGCTTTCTTT. It is translated as CASSDTNTEAFF.

The chain carries TRBV19 and TRBJ1-5; D is unresolved. CDR1 and CDR2 (germline): LNHDA, SQIVND (reference sequence). This CDR3 spans 15 amino acids. Trimming took 6 bases from V and 7 from J, leaving 19 bases between them. The CDR3 region is CASRQSQVGWQPQHF. DNA for the CDR3: TGTGCCAGTAGACAGTCCCAGGTTGGTTGGCAGCCCCAGCATTTT.

This clonotype has ten or more counts. The rearrangement links TRBV30 to TRBJ1-5; 7 bases agree with TRBD1. The ends lost 3 bases at V and 7 bases at J; junction bases unmatched: 6. Germline V CDR1 and CDR2: GTSNPN, SVGIG (reference sequence). This CDR3 region has 13 residues. Here the CDR3 DNA reads TGTGCCTGGAGGACAGGGCGGAACCAGCCCCAGCATTTT. Translation: CAWRTGRNQPQHF. The full variable domain, with the rest looked up from reference TRBV30 and TRBJ1-5, is SQTIHQWPATLVQPVGSPLSLECTVEGTSNPNLYWYRQAAGRGLQLLFYSVGIGQISSEVPQNLSASRPQDRQFILSSKKLLLSDSGFYLCAWRTGRNQPQHFGDGTRLSIL.

This clonotype was counted between two and nine times. The V call is TRBV6-5, the J call TRBJ1-1, with 10 bases matching TRBD1. Per germline, CDR1 MNHEY and CDR2 SVGAGI. The CDR3 is 15 amino acids. V was pared by 0 bases and J by 4 bases, with 2 bases of the junction left unmatched. The CDR3 nucleotides read TGTGCCAGCAGTTACTCGGGACAGGGGTCCACTGAAGCTTTCTTT. Translation: CASSYSGQGSTEAFF.

The chain combines TRBV7-8 with TRBJ2-1; TRBD2 agrees at 14 bases. The CDR3 runs to 16 residues. V lost 4 bases and J lost 11; bases outside the gene matches: 10. Germline CDR1 SGHVS, CDR2 FQNEAQ. For the CDR3, the DNA is TGTGCCAGCAGCTCCTTCGGGACTAGCGGGAGAAATAAGCAGTTCTTC. Translating it yields CASSSFGTSGRNKQFF.

In this sample, this clonotype turned up many times. The chain links TRBV7-9 to TRBJ2-3; D is undetermined. CDR3 length: 14 residues. The germline CDR1 and CDR2 sequences are SEHNR and FQNEAQ (reference sequence). The ends were cut back, 5 bases at V and 6 bases at J, with 15 bases in the middle. The CDR3 spells CASSPPSSSDTQYF. CDR3 sequence (DNA): TGTGCCAGCAGCCCCCCCAGCTCCTCCGATACGCAGTATTTT.

This clonotype was counted ten times or more. V gene TRBV28 combines with J gene TRBJ2-3; 11 bases map to TRBD2. Germline-derived CDR1 and CDR2 are MDHEN and SYDVKM. V trimming: 5 bases; J trimming: 2 bases; junction bases outside the gene matches: 9. This CDR3 is 17 amino acids long. The DNA for the CDR3 is TGTGCCAGCAGTAGAGGGACTAGCGGTCCTCTCACAGATACGCAGTATTTT. Translating gives CASSRGTSGPLTDTQYF. The full variable domain, completed using reference TRBV28 and TRBJ2-3, is DVKVTQSSRYLVKRTGEKVFLECVQDMDHENMFWYRQDPGLGLRLIYFSYDVKMKEKGDIPEGYSVSREKKERFSLILESASTNQTSMYLCASSRGTSGPLTDTQYFGPGTRLTVL.

This clonotype was detected ten times or more. The chain combines TRBV9 with TRBJ2-1, with 8 positions matching TRBD1. CDR1 and CDR2 (germline): SGDLS, YYNGEE. The length of the CDR3 is 15 residues. J gave up 9 bases and V 7 bases, and 15 bases lay outside the gene matches. The CDR3 reads CASSRRDRLSSEQFF. The CDR3 coding sequence is TGTGCCAGCTCCCGTCGGGACAGGCTATCAAGTGAGCAGTTCTTC.